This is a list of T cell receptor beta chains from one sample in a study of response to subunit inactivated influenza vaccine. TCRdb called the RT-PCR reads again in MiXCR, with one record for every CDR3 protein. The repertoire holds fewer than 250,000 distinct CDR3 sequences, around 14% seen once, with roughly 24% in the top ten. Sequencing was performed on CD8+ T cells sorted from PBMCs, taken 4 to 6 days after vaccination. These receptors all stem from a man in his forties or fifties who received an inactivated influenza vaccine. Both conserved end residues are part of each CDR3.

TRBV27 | CASTATGGPDTQYF
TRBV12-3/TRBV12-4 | CASSFGRQGLYEQYF
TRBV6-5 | CASSYSDRANYGYTF
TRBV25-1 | CASSDLGGETQYF
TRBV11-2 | CASSLELASGRSLVWEQFF
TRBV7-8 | CASSLPGQGFQETQYF
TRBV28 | CASSFRRTSTDTQYF
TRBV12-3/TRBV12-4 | CASSLGVDMGNSPLQF
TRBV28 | CASSSATSGLGDEQFF
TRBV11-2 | CASSLGSIMGPSYNEQFF
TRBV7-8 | CASSPGTMINQPQHF
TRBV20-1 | CTFQDLASNEQFF
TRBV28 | CASSLWKSSPLHF
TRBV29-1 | CSVEPGQYGYTF
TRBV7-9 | CASSGRFEGAYTDTQYF
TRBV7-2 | CASSTSGASTDTQYF
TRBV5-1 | CASSIAGVAYEQYF
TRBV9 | CASSKGGGSEQYF
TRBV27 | CASATGDYNTEAFF
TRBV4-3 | CASSQAAEGGGEQYF
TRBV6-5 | CASSYLYQGANEKLFF
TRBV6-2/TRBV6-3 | CAGSPIPGNEQYF
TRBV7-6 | CASSLLGGALNEQFF
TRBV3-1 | CASSQVLFDRGQPTGELFF
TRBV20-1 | CSARDGRGDGYTF
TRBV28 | CASSLSRTGPNEQFF
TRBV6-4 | CASSGLAGSSTDTQYF
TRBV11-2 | CASSLALAGEAYFYEQYF
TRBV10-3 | CAISLGQGGTEAFF
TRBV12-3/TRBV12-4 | CASSLASGTDTQYF
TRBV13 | CASSDLGWRGTGANVLTF
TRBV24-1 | CATSGVGDEQYF
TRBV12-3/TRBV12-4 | CASNLGAGPYNEQFF
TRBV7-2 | CASRPTGAYEQYF
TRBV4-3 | CASSPGTGGYEQYF
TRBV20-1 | CSASEALAGPRETQYF
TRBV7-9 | CAIVGGLESGYTF